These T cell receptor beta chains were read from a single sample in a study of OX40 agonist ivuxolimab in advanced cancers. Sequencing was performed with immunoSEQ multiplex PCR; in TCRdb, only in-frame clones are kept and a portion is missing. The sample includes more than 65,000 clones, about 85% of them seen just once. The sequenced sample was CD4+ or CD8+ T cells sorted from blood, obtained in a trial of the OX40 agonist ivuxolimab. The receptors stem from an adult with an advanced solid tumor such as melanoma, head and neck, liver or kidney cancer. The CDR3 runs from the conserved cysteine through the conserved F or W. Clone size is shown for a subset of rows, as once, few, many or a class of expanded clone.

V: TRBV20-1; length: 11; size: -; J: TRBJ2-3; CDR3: CSASGNGVQYF
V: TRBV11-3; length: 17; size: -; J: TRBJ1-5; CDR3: CASSLEGTPLGNQPQHF
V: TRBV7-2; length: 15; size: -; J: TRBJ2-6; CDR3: CASSLGFSGANVLTF
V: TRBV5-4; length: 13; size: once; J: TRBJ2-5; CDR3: CASSLTTQETQYF
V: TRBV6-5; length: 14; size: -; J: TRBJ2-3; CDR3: CASSYSRFLDTQYF
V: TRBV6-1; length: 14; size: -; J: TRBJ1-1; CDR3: CASSLGGLNTEAFF
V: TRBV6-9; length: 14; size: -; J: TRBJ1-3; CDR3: CASSYGAYENTIYF
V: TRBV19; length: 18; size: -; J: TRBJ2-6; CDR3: CASRTAGAWYLGANVLTF
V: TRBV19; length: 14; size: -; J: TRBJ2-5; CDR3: CASSQGWVGETQYF
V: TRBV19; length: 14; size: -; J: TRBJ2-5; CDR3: CASTPGWGSGTQYF
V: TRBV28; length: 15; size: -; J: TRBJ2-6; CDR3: CASSLARTGANVLTF
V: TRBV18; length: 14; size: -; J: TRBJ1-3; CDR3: CASATGGQGNTIYF
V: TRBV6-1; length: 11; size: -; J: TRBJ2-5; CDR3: CASSGWETQYF
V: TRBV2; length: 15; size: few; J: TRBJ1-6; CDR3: CASTPGSSYNSPLHF
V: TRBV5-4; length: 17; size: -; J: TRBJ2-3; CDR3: CASSLAVSSGSTDTQYF
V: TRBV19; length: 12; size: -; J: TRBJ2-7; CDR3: CASSISTHEQYF
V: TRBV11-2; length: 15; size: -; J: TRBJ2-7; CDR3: CASSLLHGFGYEQYF
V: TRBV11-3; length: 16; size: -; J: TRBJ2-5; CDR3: CASSLRLSGTKETQYF
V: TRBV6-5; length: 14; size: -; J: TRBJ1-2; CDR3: CASSAGPPDYGYTF
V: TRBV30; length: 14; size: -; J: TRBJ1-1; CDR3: CAWSLQGGQTEAFF
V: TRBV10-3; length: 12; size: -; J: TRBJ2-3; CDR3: CATGGSTDTQYF